The 26 T cell receptor beta chains below all came from one sample that was sequenced in a study of cytomegalovirus exposure and HLA in healthy donors. Researchers ran the PCR with 60 Vbeta and 13 Jbeta primers. Clones were read by immunoSEQ multiplex PCR, and TCRdb kept only the in-frame ones, dropping some. The table has approximately 150,000 clones, 70% to 80% seen once. Sequencing was carried out using PBMCs. These receptor sequences come from a woman aged 50 to 60 in good health and CMV-seronegative.

V usage is TRBV19 and J usage is TRBJ2-7; 7 bases fit TRBD1. CDR3 length: 17 residues. Germline V gives CDR1 LNHDA, CDR2 SQIVND (reference sequence). Losses at the gene ends were 3 bases for V and 1 base for J; bases not matched to a gene: 12. Here the CDR3 reads CASSIGWTGQSSYEQYF. The CDR3, as DNA: TGTGCCAGTAGTATTGGATGGACAGGCCAGTCATCCTACGAGCAGTACTTC.

The chain recombines TRBV4-3 with TRBJ1-5; D is undetermined. Germline values: CDR1 LGHNA, CDR2 YSLEER. The CDR3 has 13 amino acids. With 0 bases removed from V and 4 bases from J, the gap between germline ends came to 4 bases. The CDR3 region is CASSQDPNQPQHF. The CDR3 nucleotides are TGCGCCAGCAGCCAAGATCCGAATCAGCCCCAGCATTTT.

A note on this clone: An end of the junction does not agree with germline; a read error may underlie this. This chain links TRBV27 with TRBJ1-1; D gene ambiguous. In germline, CDR1 is MNHEY, CDR2 SMNVEV (reference sequence). This CDR3 has 14 residues. CDR3 loop: CANSWSIRNTEAFF. In DNA form, the CDR3 reads TGTGCCAACAGTTGGAGCATCCGGAACACTGAAGCTTTCTTT.

The chain carries TRBV20-1 and TRBJ2-7; D remains ambiguous. CDR3 size: 10 residues. The germline gives CDR1 DFQATT, CDR2 SNEGSKA (reference sequence). Trimming pared 5 bases from V and 6 bases from J, leaving 8 bases between. For the CDR3, the DNA is TGCAGTGCTCAGACTCCCGAGCAGTACTTC. This sequence encodes CSAQTPEQYF.

The genes are TRBV4-3 and TRBJ2-3, with D perhaps matching TRBD2 (6 bases). V was clipped by 4 bases and J by 2 bases, with 16 bases between them. This CDR3 spans 16 amino acids. CDR1 is LGHNA, CDR2 YSLEER, per germline. The CDR3 sequence is CASSPHMEGPTDTQYF. CDR3 coding DNA: TGCGCCAGCAGCCCACACATGGAGGGGCCCACAGATACGCAGTATTTT.

The rearrangement joins TRBV4-1 to TRBJ1-2; the D is unclear. V lost 4 bases to trimming and J lost 7 bases, with 16 bases between them. The V gene's germline CDR1 is MGHRA and CDR2 YSYEKL. The CDR3 runs to 14 residues. CDR3 nucleotide sequence: TGCGCCAGCAGCCCCCCTGAGGCGGTTTTTGGCTACACCTTC. It codes for CASSPPEAVFGYTF.

V and J are TRBV11-2 and TRBJ2-5; D call uncertain. The CDR3 runs to 13 residues. Trimming stripped 1 base from V and 4 bases from J, with 7 bases between. CDR1 and CDR2 (germline): SGHAT, FQNNGV. CDR3 protein: CASSLGPGETQYF. The CDR3 DNA is TGTGCCAGCAGCTTAGGTCCCGGAGAGACCCAGTACTTC.

The chain couples TRBV9 to TRBJ2-1, with TRBD2 as a possible D gene (6 bases). From germline, CDR1 is SGDLS and CDR2 YYNGEE. The CDR3 length is 14 residues. The germline V and J ends were trimmed by 3 bases and 6 bases, with 13 bases remaining between them. The CDR3 DNA sequence: TGTGCCAGCAGCGATCGGGCCGGGGGCAATGAGCAGTTCTTC. It codes for CASSDRAGGNEQFF.

This clone appeared a single time. The gene calls are TRBV11-2 and TRBJ1-2; 7 bases match TRBD1. CDR3 length: 15 amino acids. Per the germline V gene, CDR1 is SGHAT and CDR2 is FQNNGV. Trimming at V came to 6 bases and at J to 4 bases, leaving 11 bases not matched to a gene. The chain's CDR3 is CASRQTGTAIYGYTF. The CDR3 coding sequence is TGTGCCAGCAGACAAACCGGGACAGCTATCTATGGCTACACCTTC. Based on the CDR3 plus reference TRBV11-2 and TRBJ1-2, the full variable domain is EAGVAQSPRYKIIEKRQSVAFWCNPISGHATLYWYQQILGQGPKLLIQFQNNGVVDDSQLPKDRFSAERLKGVDSTLKIQPAKLEDSAVYLCASRQTGTAIYGYTFGSGTRLTVV.

This clone was counted a few times. The identical CDR3 is also encoded by other nucleotide sequences in the sample. This sequence joins TRBV7-3 and TRBJ2-1, with 7 bases lining up with TRBD2. Germline V gene lookup returns CDR1 SGHTA and CDR2 FQGTGA. V was clipped by 2 bases and J by 3 bases; unmatched bases: 1. The CDR3 runs to 14 residues. CDR3 bases: TGTGCCAGCAGCTTAGCGGGGGACTACAATGAGCAGTTCTTC. Translation gives CASSLAGDYNEQFF.

DNA of the CDR3: TGTGCCAGCAGCGTTGGCGGGGGGGCCTTGGGGACCCAGTACTTC. This codes for CASSVGGGALGTQYF. The chain is built from TRBV9 and TRBJ2-5; 9 positions agree with TRBD2. Germline loops: CDR1 SGDLS, CDR2 YYNGEE. The length of the CDR3 is 15 residues. With 2 bases clipped from V and 7 bases from J, the junction kept 9 bases outside the gene matches.

The rearrangement joins TRBV5-4 to TRBJ2-7, with D tentatively TRBD2 (6 bases). This CDR3 is built from 13 residues. Looked up from germline, CDR1 is SGHNT and CDR2 is YYREEE (reference sequence). Trimming left V 0 bases short and J 11 bases short, with 15 bases between. The CDR3 loop reads CASSLDGPREKYF. CDR3 coding DNA: TGTGCCAGCAGCTTGGATGGCCCCCGGGAGAAGTACTTC.

V is TRBV18 and J is TRBJ1-5, with 8 bases fitting TRBD1. Germline-derived CDR1 and CDR2 are KGHSH and LQKENI. V dropped 6 bases and J dropped 4; count of bases not matched to a gene: 5. This CDR3 spans 14 amino acids. The CDR3 sequence is CASSPGQGNQPQHF. The DNA for the CDR3 is TGTGCCAGCTCGCCTGGACAGGGAAATCAGCCCCAGCATTTT.

V usage is TRBV7-3 and J usage is TRBJ2-3; tentatively, D is TRBD2 (6 bases). The CDR3 contains 17 residues. Germline values: CDR1 SGHTA, CDR2 FQGTGA. V lost 2 bases and J 5 bases, leaving 20 bases between the germline ends. CDR3 sequence: CASSLGSGNRGGDTQYF. For the CDR3, the DNA is TGTGCCAGCAGCTTAGGTTCCGGCAATCGGGGAGGAGATACGCAGTATTTT.

The V call is TRBV5-1, the J call TRBJ1-1; tentative D call: TRBD1 (5 bases). This CDR3 has 14 residues. CDR1 is SGHRS, CDR2 YFSETQ, per germline. V gave up 0 bases and J gave up 3 bases, with 9 bases separating them. In DNA form, the CDR3 reads TGCGCCAGCAGCTTGGGCGGGGGGGACACTGAAGCTTTCTTT. Protein product: CASSLGGGDTEAFF. The full variable domain, completed using reference TRBV5-1 and TRBJ1-1, is KAGVTQTPRYLIKTRGQQVTLSCSPISGHRSVSWYQQTPGQGLQFLFEYFSETQRNKGNFPGRFSGRQFSNSRSEMNVSTLELGDSALYLCASSLGGGDTEAFFGQGTRLTVV.

This rearrangement joins TRBV28 to TRBJ2-7; possible D gene TRBD1, 7 bases. The CDR3 contains 14 residues. The ends were cut back, 7 bases at V and 2 bases at J, with 15 bases in the middle. Germline CDR1 is MDHEN and CDR2 is SYDVKM. The DNA of the CDR3 is TGTGCCAGCATAGGAGGGGGCCTTCCCTACGAGCAGTACTTC. This encodes CASIGGGLPYEQYF.

This clone was seen only once. This rearrangement joins TRBV27 to TRBJ2-7; weak D call: TRBD1 (5 bases). The CDR3 loop spans 15 amino acids. CDR1 MNHEY and CDR2 SMNVEV come from the germline V gene (reference sequence). Trimming cost V 1 base and J 4 bases, with 14 bases left between them. The CDR3 reads CASSLYPGWAYEQYF. CDR3 DNA: TGTGCCAGCAGTTTATACCCAGGGTGGGCTTACGAGCAGTACTTC.

The rearrangement joins TRBV19 to TRBJ1-6, with D unclear. Trimming removed 8 bases from V and 0 bases from J, with 8 bases in between. The CDR3 is 14 residues long. Germline assignment: CDR1 LNHDA and CDR2 SQIVND (reference sequence). In DNA form, the CDR3 reads TGTGCCAGTTCTTCGAGCTCCTATAATTCACCCCTCCACTTT. Translated, it gives CASSSSSYNSPLHF.

This chain joins TRBV28 and TRBJ1-2, with a tentative D call TRBD1 (6 bases). Germline CDR1 MDHEN, CDR2 SYDVKM. This CDR3 is built from 14 residues. The V gene lost 4 bases and the J gene lost 5 bases, with 14 bases spanning the gap. CDR3 protein: CASSSRTVFYGYTF. The CDR3 coding sequence is TGTGCCAGCAGTTCGAGGACAGTATTTTATGGCTACACCTTC.

With regard to this clone: Other DNA sequences in this sample translate to the same CDR3. The CDR3 sequence: CASSSSGRTYEQYF. The CDR3 nucleotides read TGTGCCAGCAGTTCTAGCGGCCGTACCTACGAGCAGTACTTC. The rearrangement links TRBV6-5 to TRBJ2-7; 7 nucleotides agree with TRBD2. J gave up 2 bases and V 4 bases, and 5 bases lay outside the gene matches. The CDR3 spans 14 residues. In germline, CDR1 is MNHEY, CDR2 SVGAGI.

The chain couples TRBV7-6 to TRBJ1-1, with a possible D match to TRBD1 (6 bases). V was trimmed by 5 bases and J by 7 bases, leaving 17 bases between them. The V gene's germline CDR1 is SGHVS and CDR2 FNYEAQ. The CDR3 spans 14 residues. Written as DNA, the CDR3 is TGTGCCAGCAGCCGGGGGGGGGCCAGAAATGAAGCTTTCTTT. Translated, it gives CASSRGGARNEAFF.

This clone has just a few counts. This chain connects TRBV4-2 to TRBJ2-1; 11 bases line up with TRBD2. V gave up 5 bases and J gave up 6 bases; unmatched junction bases: 9. CDR3 size: 16 residues. Germline loops: CDR1 LGHNA, CDR2 YNFKEQ. The CDR3 DNA is TGTGCCAGCAGCATGAATAGCGGGAGGGCCCTCAATGAGCAGTTCTTC. Translating gives CASSMNSGRALNEQFF.

The chain combines TRBV27 with TRBJ2-5; no firm D call. Germline V lookup: CDR1 MNHEY, CDR2 SMNVEV (reference sequence). Trimming left V 3 bases short and J 2 bases short, with 10 bases between. This CDR3 comprises 14 residues. The DNA for the CDR3 is TGTGCCAGCAGTTTCGCGGAGCGACAAGAGACCCAGTACTTC. Translated: CASSFAERQETQYF.

V usage is TRBV11-2 and J usage is TRBJ1-1; D is perhaps TRBD1 (6 bases). The CDR3 runs 14 residues. V was pared by 5 bases and J by 3 bases, with 13 bases between. CDR1 is SGHAT and CDR2 is FQNNGV in the germline V gene. In DNA, the CDR3 is TGTGCCAGCAGCGCCATAGGGGGATACACTGAAGCTTTCTTT. This gives the protein CASSAIGGYTEAFF.

The rearrangement uses TRBV6-5 and TRBJ2-5; TRBD2 agrees at 10 bases. J was trimmed by 6 bases and V by 5 bases; bases with no gene match: 6. This CDR3 spans 14 amino acids. CDR1 MNHEY and CDR2 SVGAGI come from the germline V gene. The CDR3 is CASSAGTSVKTQYF. CDR3 DNA sequence: TGTGCCAGCAGTGCAGGGACTAGCGTCAAGACCCAGTACTTC.

This chain uses TRBV15 with TRBJ2-1; D is possibly TRBD1 (6 bases). This CDR3 has 15 residues. From germline, CDR1 is LNHNV and CDR2 YYDKDF (reference sequence). The ends were cut back, 1 base at V and 8 bases at J, with 15 bases in the middle. The CDR3 coding sequence is TGTGCCACCAGCAGAGGCCGGACAGTGGGGGATGAGCAGTTCTTC. Its translation is CATSRGRTVGDEQFF.